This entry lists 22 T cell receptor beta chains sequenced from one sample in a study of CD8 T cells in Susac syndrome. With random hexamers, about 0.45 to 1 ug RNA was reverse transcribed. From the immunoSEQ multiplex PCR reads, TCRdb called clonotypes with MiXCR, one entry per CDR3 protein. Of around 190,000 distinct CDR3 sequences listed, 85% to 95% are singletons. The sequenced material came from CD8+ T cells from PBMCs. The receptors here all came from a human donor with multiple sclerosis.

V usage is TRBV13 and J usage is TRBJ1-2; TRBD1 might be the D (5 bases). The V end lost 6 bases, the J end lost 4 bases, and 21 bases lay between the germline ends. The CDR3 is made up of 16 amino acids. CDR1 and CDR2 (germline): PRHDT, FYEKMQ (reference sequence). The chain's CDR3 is CASSTGTPGRSYGYTF. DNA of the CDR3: TGTGCCAGCAGTACCGGGACGCCCGGGAGAAGCTATGGCTACACCTTC. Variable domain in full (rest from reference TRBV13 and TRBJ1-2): AAGVIQSPRHLIKEKRETATLKCYPIPRHDTVYWYQQGPGQDPQFLISFYEKMQSDKGSIPDRFSAQQFSDYHSELNMSSLELGDSALYFCASSTGTPGRSYGYTFGSGTRLTVV.

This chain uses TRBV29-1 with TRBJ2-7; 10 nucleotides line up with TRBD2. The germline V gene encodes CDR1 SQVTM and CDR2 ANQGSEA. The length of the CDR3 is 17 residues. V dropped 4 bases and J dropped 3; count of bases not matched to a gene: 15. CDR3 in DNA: TGCAGCGTTGCCAACTCACTTAAGCGGGAGGGGTACTACGAGCAGTACTTC. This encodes CSVANSLKREGYYEQYF.

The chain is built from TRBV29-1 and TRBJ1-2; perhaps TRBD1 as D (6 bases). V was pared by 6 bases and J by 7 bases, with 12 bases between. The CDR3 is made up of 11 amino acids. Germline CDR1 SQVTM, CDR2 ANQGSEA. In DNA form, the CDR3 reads TGCAGCGTCGGGGGGGGCTTTGGCTACACCTTC. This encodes CSVGGGFGYTF.

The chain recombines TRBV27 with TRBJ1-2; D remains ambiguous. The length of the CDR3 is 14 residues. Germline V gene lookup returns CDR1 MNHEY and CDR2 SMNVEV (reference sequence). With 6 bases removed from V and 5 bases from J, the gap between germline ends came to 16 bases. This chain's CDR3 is CASRLAYHSYGYTF. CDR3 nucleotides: TGTGCCAGCAGACTCGCTTACCACTCATATGGCTACACCTTC.

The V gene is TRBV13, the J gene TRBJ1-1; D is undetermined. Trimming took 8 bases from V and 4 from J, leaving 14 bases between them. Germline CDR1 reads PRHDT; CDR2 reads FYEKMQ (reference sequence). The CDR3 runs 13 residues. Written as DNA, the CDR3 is TGTGCCAGCCTTCTATCGGAGGGCACTGAAGCTTTCTTT. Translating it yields CASLLSEGTEAFF. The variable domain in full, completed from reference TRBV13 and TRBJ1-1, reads AAGVIQSPRHLIKEKRETATLKCYPIPRHDTVYWYQQGPGQDPQFLISFYEKMQSDKGSIPDRFSAQQFSDYHSELNMSSLELGDSALYFCASLLSEGTEAFFGQGTRLTVV.

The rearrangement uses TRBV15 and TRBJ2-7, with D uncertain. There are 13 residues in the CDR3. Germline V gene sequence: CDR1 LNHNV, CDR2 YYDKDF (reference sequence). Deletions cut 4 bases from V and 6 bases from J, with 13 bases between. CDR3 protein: CATSTPRFVEQYF. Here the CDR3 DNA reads TGTGCCACCAGCACCCCGCGATTTGTCGAGCAGTACTTC.

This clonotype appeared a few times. Here the CDR3 reads CASRGGEQYF. CDR3 nucleotides: TGTGCCAGCAGGGGTGGGGAGCAGTACTTC. The rearrangement uses TRBV2 and TRBJ2-7; D is unresolved. Germline V lookup: CDR1 SNHLY, CDR2 FYNNEI. This CDR3 is 10 amino acids long. V was trimmed by 6 bases and J by 7 bases, leaving 7 bases between them.

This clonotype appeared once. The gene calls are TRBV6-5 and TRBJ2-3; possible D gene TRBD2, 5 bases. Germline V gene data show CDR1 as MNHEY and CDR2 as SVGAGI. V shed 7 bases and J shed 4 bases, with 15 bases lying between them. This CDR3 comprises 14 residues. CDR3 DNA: TGTGCCAGCAATAAGGGATTCGGGGCAGATACGCAGTATTTT. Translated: CASNKGFGADTQYF.

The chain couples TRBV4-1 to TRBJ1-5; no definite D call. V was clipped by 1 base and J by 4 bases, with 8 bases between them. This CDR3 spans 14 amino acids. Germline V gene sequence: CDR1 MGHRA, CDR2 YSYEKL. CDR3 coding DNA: TGCGCCAGCAGCCAAGGGGAGAGGAATCAGCCCCAGCATTTT. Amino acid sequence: CASSQGERNQPQHF.

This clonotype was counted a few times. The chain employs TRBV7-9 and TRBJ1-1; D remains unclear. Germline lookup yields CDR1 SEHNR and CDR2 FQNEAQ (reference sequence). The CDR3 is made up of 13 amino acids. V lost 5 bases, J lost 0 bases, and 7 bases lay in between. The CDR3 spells CASSPRVNTEAFF. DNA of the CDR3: TGTGCCAGCAGCCCCCGAGTGAACACTGAAGCTTTCTTT.

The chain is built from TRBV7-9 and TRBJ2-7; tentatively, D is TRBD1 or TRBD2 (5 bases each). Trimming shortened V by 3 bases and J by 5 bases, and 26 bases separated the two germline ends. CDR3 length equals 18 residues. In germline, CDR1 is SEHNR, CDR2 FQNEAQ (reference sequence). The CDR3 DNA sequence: TGTGCCAGCAGCTTCTATCCTCGGGACGGCGAAGTTACGCACGAGCAGTACTTC. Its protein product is CASSFYPRDGEVTHEQYF. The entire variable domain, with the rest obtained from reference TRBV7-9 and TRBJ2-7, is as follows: DTGVSQNPRHKITKRGQNVTFRCDPISEHNRLYWYRQTLGQGPEFLTYFQNEAQLEKSRLLSDRFSAERPKGSFSTLEIQRTEQGDSAMYLCASSFYPRDGEVTHEQYFGPGTRLTVT.

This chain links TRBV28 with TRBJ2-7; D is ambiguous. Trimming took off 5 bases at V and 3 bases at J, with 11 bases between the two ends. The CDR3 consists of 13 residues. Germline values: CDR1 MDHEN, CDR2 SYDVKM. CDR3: CASSIPGIYEQYF. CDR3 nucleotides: TGTGCCAGCAGTATACCGGGCATCTACGAGCAGTACTTC.

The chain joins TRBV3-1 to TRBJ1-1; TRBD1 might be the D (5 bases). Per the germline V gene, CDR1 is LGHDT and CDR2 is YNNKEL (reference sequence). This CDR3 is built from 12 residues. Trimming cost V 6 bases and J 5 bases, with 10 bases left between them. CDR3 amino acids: CASSGAGTEAFF. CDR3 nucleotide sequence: TGTGCCAGCAGTGGGGCCGGAACTGAAGCTTTCTTT.

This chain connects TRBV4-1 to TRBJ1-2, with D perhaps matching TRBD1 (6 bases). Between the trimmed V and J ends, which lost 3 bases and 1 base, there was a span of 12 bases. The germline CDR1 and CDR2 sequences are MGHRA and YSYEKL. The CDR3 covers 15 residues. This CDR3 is CASSQVQGSNYGYTF. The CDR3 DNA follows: TGCGCCAGCAGCCAGGTTCAGGGGAGTAACTATGGCTACACCTTC.

CDR3 loop: CASSVASQGRITGELFF. The CDR3 coding sequence is TGTGCCAGCAGCGTAGCTAGCCAGGGGCGTATCACCGGGGAGCTGTTTTTT. The chain joins TRBV9 to TRBJ2-2, with a tentative D call TRBD1 (6 bases). Germline V gene data show CDR1 as SGDLS and CDR2 as YYNGEE. The CDR3 totals 17 residues. Trimming pared 0 bases from V and 4 bases from J, leaving 16 bases between.

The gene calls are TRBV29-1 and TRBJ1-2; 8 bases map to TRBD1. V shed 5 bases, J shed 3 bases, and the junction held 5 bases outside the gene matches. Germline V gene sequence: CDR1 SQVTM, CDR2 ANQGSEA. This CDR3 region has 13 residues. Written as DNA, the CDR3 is TGCAGCGTTAGGACAGGGAACGACTATGGCTACACCTTC. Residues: CSVRTGNDYGYTF. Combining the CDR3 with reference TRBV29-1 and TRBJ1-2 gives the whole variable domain SAVISQKPSRDICQRGTSLTIQCQVDSQVTMMFWYRQQPGQSLTLIATANQGSEATYESGFVIDKFPISRPNLTFSTLTVSNMSPEDSSIYLCSVRTGNDYGYTFGSGTRLTVV.

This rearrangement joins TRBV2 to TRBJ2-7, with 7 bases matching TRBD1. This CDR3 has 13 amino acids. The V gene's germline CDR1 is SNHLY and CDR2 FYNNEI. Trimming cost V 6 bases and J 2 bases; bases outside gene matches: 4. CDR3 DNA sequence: TGTGCCAGCAGACTTACAGGGGCCTACGAGCAGTACTTC. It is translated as CASRLTGAYEQYF.

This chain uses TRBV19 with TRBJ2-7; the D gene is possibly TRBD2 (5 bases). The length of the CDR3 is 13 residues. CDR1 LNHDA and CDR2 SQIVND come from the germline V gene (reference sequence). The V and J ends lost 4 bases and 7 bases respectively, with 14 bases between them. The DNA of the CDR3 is TGTGCCAGTAGTAGCTACTCCTCGGGGGAGCAGTACTTC. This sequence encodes CASSSYSSGEQYF.

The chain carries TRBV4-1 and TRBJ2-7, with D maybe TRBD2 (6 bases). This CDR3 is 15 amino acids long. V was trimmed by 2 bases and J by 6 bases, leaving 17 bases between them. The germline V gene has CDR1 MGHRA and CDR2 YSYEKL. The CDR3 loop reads CASSQPTVGGGEQYF. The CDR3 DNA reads TGCGCCAGCAGCCAACCAACCGTTGGGGGAGGCGAGCAGTACTTC.

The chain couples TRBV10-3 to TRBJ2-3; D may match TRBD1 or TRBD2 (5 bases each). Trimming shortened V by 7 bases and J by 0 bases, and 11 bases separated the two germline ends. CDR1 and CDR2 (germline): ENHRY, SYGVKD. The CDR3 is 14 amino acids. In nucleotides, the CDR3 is TGTGCCATCACGGGGACCTCTAGCACAGATACGCAGTATTTT. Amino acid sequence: CAITGTSSTDTQYF.

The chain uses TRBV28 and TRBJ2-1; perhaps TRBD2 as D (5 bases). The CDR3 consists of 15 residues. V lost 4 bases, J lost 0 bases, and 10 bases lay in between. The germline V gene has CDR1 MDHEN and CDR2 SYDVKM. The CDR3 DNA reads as TGTGCCAGCAGTTCCACTAGTGGCTCCTACAATGAGCAGTTCTTC. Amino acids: CASSSTSGSYNEQFF.

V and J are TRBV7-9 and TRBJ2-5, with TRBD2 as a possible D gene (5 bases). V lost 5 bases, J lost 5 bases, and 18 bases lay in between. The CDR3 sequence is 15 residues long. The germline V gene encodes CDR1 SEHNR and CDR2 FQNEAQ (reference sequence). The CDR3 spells CASSMGSRWSETQYF. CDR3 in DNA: TGTGCCAGCAGCATGGGGAGCCGTTGGTCGGAGACCCAGTACTTC.